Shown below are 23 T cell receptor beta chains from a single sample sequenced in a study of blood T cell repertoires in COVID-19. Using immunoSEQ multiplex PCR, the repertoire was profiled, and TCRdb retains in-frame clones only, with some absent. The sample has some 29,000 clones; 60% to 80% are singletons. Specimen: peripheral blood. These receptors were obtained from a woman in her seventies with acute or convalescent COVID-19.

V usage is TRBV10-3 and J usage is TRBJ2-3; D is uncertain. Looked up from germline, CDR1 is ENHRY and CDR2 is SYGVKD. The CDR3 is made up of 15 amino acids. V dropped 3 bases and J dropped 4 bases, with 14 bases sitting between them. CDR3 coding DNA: TGTGCCATCAGTGATGTGTCCGTTCTTGCAGATACGCAGTATTTT. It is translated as CAISDVSVLADTQYF.

The CDR3: CSVEDTLARQYF. Written as DNA, the CDR3 is TGCAGCGTTGAAGATACACTAGCGCGGCAGTATTTT. V is TRBV29-1 and J is TRBJ2-3; TRBD2 agrees at 7 bases. The CDR3 consists of 12 residues. The germline V gene has CDR1 SQVTM and CDR2 ANQGSEA. The ends lost 0 bases at V and 11 bases at J; junction bases unmatched: 5.

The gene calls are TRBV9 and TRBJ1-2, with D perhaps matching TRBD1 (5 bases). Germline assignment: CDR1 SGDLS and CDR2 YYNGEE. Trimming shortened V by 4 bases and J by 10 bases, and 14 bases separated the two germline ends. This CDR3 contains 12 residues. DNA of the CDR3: TGTGCCAGCAGCCAGGGAGGGGATGACTACACCTTC. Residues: CASSQGGDDYTF.

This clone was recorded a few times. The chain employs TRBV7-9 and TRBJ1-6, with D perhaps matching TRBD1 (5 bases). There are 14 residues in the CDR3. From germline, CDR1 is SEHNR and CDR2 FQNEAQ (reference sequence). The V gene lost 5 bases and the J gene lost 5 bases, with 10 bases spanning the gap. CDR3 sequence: CASSGGDHNSPLHF. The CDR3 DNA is TGTGCCAGCAGCGGCGGGGACCATAATTCACCCCTCCACTTT.

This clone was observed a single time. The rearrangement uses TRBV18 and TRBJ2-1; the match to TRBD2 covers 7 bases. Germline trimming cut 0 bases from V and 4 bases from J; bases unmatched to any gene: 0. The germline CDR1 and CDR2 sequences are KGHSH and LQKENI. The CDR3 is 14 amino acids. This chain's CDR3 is CASSPPGGYNEQFF. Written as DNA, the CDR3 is TGTGCCAGCTCACCACCGGGAGGGTACAATGAGCAGTTCTTC.

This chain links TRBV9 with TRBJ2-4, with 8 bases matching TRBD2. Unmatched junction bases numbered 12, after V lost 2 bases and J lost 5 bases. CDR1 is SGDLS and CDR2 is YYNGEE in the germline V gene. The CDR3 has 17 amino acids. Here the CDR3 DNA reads TGTGCCAGCAGCGTGGGGGGATCTGGGACTAGGGAAAACATTCAGTACTTC. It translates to CASSVGGSGTRENIQYF.

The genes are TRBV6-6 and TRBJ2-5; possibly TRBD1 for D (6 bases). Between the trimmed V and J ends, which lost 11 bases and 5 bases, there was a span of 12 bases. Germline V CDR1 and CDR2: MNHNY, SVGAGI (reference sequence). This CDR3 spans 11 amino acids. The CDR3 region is CASQGGETQYF. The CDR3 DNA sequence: TGTGCCTCACAGGGTGGGGAGACCCAGTACTTC.

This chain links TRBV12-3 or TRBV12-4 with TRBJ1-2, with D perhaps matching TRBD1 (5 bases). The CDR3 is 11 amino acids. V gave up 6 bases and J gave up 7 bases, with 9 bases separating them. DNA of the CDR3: TGTGCCAGCAGCAGGGAGGGTGGCTACACCTTC. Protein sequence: CASSREGGYTF.

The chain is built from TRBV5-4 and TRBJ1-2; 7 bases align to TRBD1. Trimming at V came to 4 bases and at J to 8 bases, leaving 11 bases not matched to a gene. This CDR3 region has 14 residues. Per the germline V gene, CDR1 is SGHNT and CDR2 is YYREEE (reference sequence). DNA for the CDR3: TGTGCCAGCAGCCGCGGTGACAGGGCGAGAGGCTACACCTTC. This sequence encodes CASSRGDRARGYTF.

CDR3 in amino acids: CSVDPGQGTDTQYF. Written as DNA, the CDR3 is TGCAGCGTTGATCCGGGACAGGGCACAGATACGCAGTATTTT. The gene calls are TRBV29-1 and TRBJ2-3; the match to TRBD1 covers 8 bases. Germline V gene sequence: CDR1 SQVTM, CDR2 ANQGSEA. Trimming cost V 3 bases and J 1 base; bases outside gene matches: 3. This CDR3 region has 14 residues.

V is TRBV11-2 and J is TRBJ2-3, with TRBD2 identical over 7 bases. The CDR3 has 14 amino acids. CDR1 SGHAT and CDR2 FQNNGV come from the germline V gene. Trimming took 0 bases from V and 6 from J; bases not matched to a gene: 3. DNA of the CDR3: TGTGCCAGCAGCTTAGACGGGGGGTGGGATACGCAGTATTTT. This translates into CASSLDGGWDTQYF.

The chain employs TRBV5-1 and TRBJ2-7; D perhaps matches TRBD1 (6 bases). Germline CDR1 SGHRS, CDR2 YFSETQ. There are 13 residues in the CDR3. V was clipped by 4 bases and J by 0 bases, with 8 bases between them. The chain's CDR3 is CASSRDNSYEQYF. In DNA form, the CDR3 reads TGCGCCAGCAGCCGGGACAACTCCTACGAGCAGTACTTC.

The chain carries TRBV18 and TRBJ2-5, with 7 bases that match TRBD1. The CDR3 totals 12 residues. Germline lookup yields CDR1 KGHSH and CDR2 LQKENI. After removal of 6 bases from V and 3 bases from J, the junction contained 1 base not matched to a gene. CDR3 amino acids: CASSTGKETQYF. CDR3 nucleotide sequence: TGTGCCAGCTCGACAGGGAAAGAGACCCAGTACTTC.

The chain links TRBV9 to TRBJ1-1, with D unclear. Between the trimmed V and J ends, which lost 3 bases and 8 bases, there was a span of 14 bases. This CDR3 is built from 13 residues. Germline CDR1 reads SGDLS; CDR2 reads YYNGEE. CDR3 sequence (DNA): TGTGCCAGCAGCGGCGTAGGTGGAGGGGAAGCTTTCTTT. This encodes CASSGVGGGEAFF.

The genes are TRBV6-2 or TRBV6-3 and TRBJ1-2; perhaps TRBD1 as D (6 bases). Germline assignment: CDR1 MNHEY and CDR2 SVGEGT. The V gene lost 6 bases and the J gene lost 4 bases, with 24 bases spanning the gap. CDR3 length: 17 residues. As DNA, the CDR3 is TGTGCCAGCAGCGCCTTGAGGGATGCAGGGGCCACCTATGGCTACACCTTC. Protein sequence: CASSALRDAGATYGYTF.

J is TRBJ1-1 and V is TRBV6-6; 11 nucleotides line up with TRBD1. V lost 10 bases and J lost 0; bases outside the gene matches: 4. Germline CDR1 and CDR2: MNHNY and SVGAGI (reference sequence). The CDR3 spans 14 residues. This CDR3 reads CAIRTGGMNTEAFF. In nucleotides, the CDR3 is TGTGCCATTAGGACAGGGGGCATGAACACTGAAGCTTTCTTT.

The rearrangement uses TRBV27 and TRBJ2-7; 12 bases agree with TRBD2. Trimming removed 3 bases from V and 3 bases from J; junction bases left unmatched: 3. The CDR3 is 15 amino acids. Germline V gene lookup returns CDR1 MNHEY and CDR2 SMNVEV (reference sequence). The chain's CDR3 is CASSFRLAGVYEQYF. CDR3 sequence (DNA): TGTGCCAGCAGTTTTCGACTAGCGGGAGTCTACGAGCAGTACTTC.

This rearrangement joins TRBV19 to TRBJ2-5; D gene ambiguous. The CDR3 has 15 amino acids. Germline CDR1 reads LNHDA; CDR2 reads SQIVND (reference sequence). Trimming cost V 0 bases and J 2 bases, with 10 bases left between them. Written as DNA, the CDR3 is TGTGCCAGTAGTATAGATCATGGCAGACAAGAGACCCAGTACTTC. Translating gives CASSIDHGRQETQYF. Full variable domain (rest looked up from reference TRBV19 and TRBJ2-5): DGGITQSPKYLFRKEGQNVTLSCEQNLNHDAMYWYRQDPGQGLRLIYYSQIVNDFQKGDIAEGYSVSREKKESFPLTVTSAQKNPTAFYLCASSIDHGRQETQYFGPGTRLLVL.

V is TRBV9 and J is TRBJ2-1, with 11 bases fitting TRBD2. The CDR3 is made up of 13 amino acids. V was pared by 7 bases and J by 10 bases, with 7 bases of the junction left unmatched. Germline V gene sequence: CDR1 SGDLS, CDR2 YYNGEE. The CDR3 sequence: CASGSSGGREQFF. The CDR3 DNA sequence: TGTGCCAGCGGCTCTAGCGGGGGGCGCGAGCAGTTCTTC. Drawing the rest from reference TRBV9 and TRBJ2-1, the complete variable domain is DSGVTQTPKHLITATGQRVTLRCSPRSGDLSVYWYQQSLDQGLQFLIQYYNGEERAKGNILERFSAQQFPDLHSELNLSSLELGDSALYFCASGSSGGREQFFGPGTRLTVL.

CDR3 nucleotide sequence: TGCGCCAGCAGCTTGGCCACGAGGGGGAACAATGAGCAGTTCTTC. Protein: CASSLATRGNNEQFF. The rearrangement uses TRBV5-1 and TRBJ2-1, with a tentative D call TRBD1 (6 bases). The CDR3 has 15 amino acids. The V and J ends lost 0 bases and 5 bases respectively, with 12 bases between them. CDR1 is SGHRS, CDR2 YFSETQ, per germline.

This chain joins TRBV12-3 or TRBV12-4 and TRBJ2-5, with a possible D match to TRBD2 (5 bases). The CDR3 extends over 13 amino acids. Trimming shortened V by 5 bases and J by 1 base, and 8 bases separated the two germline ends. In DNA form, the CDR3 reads TGTGCCAGCAGTAGGGAGATCCAAGAGACCCAGTACTTC. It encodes CASSREIQETQYF.

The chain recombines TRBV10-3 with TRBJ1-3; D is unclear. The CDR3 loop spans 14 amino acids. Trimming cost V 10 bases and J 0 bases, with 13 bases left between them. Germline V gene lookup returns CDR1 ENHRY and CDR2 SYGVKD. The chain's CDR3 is CATRPPGSGNTIYF. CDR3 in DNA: TGTGCCACCAGGCCACCAGGCTCTGGAAACACCATATATTTT.

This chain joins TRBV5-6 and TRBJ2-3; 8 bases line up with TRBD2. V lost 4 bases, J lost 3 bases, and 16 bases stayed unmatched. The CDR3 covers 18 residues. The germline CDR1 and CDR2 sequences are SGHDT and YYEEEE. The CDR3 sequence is CASSAAGGLGVGTDTQYF. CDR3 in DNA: TGTGCCAGCAGCGCGGCGGGGGGCCTTGGGGTAGGAACAGATACGCAGTATTTT.